This entry features one T cell receptor (beta chain) sequence. The antigen is not known. Primers for the PCR totalled 60 Vbeta and 13 Jbeta. The table came from immunoSEQ multiplex PCR; TCRdb's copy has only in-frame clones and leaves some out. Seen here are roughly 250,000 clones, 80% to 90% observed once, and the top ten hold about 2%. This specimen comes from a study of cytomegalovirus exposure and HLA in healthy donors. General study points: Previously analyzed data showed that most TCR beta V segments were productive at a frequency of about 87% or about 30%. When analyzed later, a missense DCLRE1C variant was found to be linked to TCR beta V- and J-gene trimming. For cytomegalovirus status, the classifier reportedly gave diagnoses with high specificity and sensitivity.

Trimming took 6 bases from V and 3 from J, leaving 14 bases between them. The CDR3 loop spans 14 amino acids. CDR1 is MNHEY, CDR2 SMNVEV, per germline (reference sequence). Donors in the study were healthy people who gave bone marrow. The chain recombines TRBV27 with TRBJ1-1; D perhaps matches TRBD1 (6 bases). The sequence was obtained from a woman aged 35 to 49 in good health and CMV-seropositive. The sequenced material came from PBMCs. Here the CDR3 DNA reads TGTGCCAGCAGAGTAACAGGGTTAGACACTGAAGCTTTCTTT. Its protein is CASRVTGLDTEAFF.